The clone carrying this T cell receptor (beta chain) was seen a handful of times. The data were obtained in a study of blood T cell repertoires in COVID-19. Study context: Italy, Spain and the United States were the sources of the convalescent and acute COVID-19 samples. In each case, the material was cDNA or gDNA derived from T cells, B-cell-depleted T cells, or PBMCs.

Original methodology: The authors estimated nucleated cell counts from reference gene primer amplification. The method was immunoSEQ multiplex PCR; TCRdb's version includes in-frame clones alone and lacks a portion of them. Clone size and V and J calls were adopted from that table, with D and trimming inferred from the DNA. The repertoire has under 500,000 clones, approximately 90% of them found once; the top ten carry more than 4%. Germline CDR1 LGHDT, CDR2 YNNKEL (reference sequence). V lost 1 base, J lost 4 bases, and 8 bases lay in between. The CDR3 totals 14 residues. The TCR was taken from a woman aged 25 to 39 with acute or convalescent COVID-19. The specimen sequenced was peripheral blood. The chain employs TRBV3-1 (or the pseudogene TRBV3-2) and TRBJ1-5; D is unclear. As DNA, the CDR3 is TGTGCCAGCAGCCAAGGAGTCGGGAATCAGCCCCAGCATTTT. Residues: CASSQGVGNQPQHF.